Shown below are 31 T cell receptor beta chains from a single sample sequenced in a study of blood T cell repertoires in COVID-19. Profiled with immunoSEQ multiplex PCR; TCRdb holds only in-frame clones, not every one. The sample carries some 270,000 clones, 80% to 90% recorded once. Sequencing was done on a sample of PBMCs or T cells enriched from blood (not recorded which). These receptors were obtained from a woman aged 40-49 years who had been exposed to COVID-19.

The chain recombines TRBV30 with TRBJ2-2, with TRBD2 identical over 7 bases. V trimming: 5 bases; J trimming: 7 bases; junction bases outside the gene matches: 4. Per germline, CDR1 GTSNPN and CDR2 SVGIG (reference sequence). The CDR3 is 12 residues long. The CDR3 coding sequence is TGTGCCTGGTGGACTAGTGGCGGGGAGCTGTTTTTT. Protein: CAWWTSGGELFF. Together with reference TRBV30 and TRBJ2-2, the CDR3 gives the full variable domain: SQTIHQWPATLVQPVGSPLSLECTVEGTSNPNLYWYRQAAGRGLQLLFYSVGIGQISSEVPQNLSASRPQDRQFILSSKKLLLSDSGFYLCAWWTSGGELFFGEGSRLTVL.

The CDR3 sequence is CASSSDSSSGNTIYF. The CDR3 region has the DNA TGTGCCAGCAGCTCCGACAGCTCCTCTGGAAACACCATATATTTT. V is TRBV7-2 and J is TRBJ1-3; tentatively, D is TRBD1 (5 bases). The V and J ends lost 4 bases and 0 bases respectively, with 10 bases between them. Germline assignment: CDR1 SGHTA and CDR2 FQGNSA. The length of the CDR3 is 15 residues.

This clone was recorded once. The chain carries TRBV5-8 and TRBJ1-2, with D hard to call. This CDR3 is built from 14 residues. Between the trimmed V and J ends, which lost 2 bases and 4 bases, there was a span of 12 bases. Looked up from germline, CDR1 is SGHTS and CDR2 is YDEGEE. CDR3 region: CASSFPETSYGYTF. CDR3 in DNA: TGTGCCAGCAGCTTCCCAGAGACAAGCTATGGCTACACCTTC.

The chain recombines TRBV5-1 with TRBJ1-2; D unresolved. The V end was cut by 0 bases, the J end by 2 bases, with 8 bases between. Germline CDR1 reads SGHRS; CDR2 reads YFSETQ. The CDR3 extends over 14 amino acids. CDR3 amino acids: CASSLVFTNYGYTF. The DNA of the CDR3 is TGCGCCAGCAGCTTGGTCTTCACAAACTATGGCTACACCTTC.

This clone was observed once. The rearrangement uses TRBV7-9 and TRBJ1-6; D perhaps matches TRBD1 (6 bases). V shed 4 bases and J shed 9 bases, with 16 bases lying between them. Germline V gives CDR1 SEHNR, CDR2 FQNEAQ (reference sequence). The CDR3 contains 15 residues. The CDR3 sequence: CASSSWGGASSPLHF. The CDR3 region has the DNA TGTGCCAGCAGCTCCTGGGGGGGCGCGAGTTCACCCCTCCACTTT.

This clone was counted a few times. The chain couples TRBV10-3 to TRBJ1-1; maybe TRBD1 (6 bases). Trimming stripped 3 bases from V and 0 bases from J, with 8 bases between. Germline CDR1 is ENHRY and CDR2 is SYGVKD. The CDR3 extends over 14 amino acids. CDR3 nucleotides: TGTGCCATCAGTGATCAGGGGATGAACACTGAAGCTTTCTTT. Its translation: CAISDQGMNTEAFF.

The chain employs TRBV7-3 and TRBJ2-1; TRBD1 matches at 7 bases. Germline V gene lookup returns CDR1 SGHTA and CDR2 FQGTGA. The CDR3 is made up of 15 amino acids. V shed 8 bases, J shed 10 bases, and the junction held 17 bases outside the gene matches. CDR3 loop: CASSLSPGQNFEQFF. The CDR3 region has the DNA TGTGCCAGCTCATTATCGCCGGGACAGAATTTCGAGCAGTTCTTC. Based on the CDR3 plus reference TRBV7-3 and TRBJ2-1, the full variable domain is GAGVSQTPSNKVTEKGKYVELRCDPISGHTALYWYRQSLGQGPEFLIYFQGTGAADDSGLPNDRFFAVRPEGSVSTLKIQRTERGDSAVYLCASSLSPGQNFEQFFGPGTRLTVL.

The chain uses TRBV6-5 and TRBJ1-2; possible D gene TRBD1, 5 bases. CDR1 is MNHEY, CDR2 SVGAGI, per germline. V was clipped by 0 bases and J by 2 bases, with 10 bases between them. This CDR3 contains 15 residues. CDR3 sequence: CASSYSSTGNYGYTF. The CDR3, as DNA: TGTGCCAGCAGTTACTCGAGTACAGGAAACTATGGCTACACCTTC.

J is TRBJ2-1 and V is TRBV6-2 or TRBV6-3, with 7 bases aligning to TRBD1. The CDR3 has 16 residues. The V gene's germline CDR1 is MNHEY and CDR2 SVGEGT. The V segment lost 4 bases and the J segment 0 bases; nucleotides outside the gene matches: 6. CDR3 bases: TGTGCCAGCAGTTCGACAGGGCCGAGCTCCTACAATGAGCAGTTCTTC. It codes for CASSSTGPSSYNEQFF.

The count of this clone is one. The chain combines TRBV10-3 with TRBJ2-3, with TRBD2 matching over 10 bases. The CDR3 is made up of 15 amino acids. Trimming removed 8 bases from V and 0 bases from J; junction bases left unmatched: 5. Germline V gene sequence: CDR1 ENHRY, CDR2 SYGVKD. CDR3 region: CAISDSGGSTDTQYF. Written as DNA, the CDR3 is TGTGCCATCTCCGATAGCGGGGGGAGCACAGATACGCAGTATTTT.

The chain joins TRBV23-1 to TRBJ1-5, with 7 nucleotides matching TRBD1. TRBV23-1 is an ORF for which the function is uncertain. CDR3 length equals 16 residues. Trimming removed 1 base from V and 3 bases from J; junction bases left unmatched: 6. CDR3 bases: TGCGCCAGCAGTCAATGTGTCAGGGGGGCCAATCAGCCCCAGCATTTT. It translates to CASSQCVRGANQPQHF.

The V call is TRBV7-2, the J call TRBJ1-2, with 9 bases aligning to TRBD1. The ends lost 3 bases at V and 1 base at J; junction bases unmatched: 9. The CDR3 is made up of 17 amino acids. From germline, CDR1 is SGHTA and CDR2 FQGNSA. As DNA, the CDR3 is TGTGCCAGCAGCTTTGGAAACAGGGGGCGCAGTAACTATGGCTACACCTTC. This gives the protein CASSFGNRGRSNYGYTF.

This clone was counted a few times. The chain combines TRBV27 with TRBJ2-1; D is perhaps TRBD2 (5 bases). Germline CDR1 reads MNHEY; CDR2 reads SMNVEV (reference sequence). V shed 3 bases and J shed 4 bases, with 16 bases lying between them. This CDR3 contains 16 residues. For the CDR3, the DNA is TGTGCCAGCAGTTTGAGGGCCCCAGGCATATACAATGAGCAGTTCTTC. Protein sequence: CASSLRAPGIYNEQFF.

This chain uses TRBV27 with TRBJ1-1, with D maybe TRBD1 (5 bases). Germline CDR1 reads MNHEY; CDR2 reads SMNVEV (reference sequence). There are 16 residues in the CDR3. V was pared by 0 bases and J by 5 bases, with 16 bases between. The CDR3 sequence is CASSLSPPGFSTEAFF. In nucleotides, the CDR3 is TGTGCCAGCAGTTTATCGCCCCCAGGGTTTAGTACTGAAGCTTTCTTT.

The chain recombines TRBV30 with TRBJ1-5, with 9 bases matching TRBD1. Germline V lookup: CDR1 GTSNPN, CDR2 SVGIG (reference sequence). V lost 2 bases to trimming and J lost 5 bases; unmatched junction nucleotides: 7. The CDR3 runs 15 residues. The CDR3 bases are TGTGCCTGGAGTAGGAGACAGGGGGTCTATCAGCCCCAGCATTTT. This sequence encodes CAWSRRQGVYQPQHF. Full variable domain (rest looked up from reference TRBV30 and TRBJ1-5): SQTIHQWPATLVQPVGSPLSLECTVEGTSNPNLYWYRQAAGRGLQLLFYSVGIGQISSEVPQNLSASRPQDRQFILSSKKLLLSDSGFYLCAWSRRQGVYQPQHFGDGTRLSIL.

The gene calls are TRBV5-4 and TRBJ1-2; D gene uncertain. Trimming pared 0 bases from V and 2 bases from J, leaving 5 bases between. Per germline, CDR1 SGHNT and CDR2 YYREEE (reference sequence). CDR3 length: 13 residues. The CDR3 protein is CASSLDRNYGYTF. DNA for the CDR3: TGTGCCAGCAGCTTGGACAGAAACTATGGCTACACCTTC.

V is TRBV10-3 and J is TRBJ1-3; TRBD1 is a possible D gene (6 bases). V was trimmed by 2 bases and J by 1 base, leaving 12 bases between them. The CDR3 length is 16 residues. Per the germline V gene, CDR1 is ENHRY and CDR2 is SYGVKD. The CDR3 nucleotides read TGTGCCATCAGTGAGCGGGGACACTTATCTGGAAACACCATATATTTT. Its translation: CAISERGHLSGNTIYF.

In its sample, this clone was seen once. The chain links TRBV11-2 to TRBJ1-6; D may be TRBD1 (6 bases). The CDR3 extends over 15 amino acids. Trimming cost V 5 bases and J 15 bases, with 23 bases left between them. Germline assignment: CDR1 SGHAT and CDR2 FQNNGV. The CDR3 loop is CASSARDNLSSLLHF. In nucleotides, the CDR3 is TGTGCCAGCAGCGCCCGGGACAACCTGTCATCCCTCCTCCACTTT.

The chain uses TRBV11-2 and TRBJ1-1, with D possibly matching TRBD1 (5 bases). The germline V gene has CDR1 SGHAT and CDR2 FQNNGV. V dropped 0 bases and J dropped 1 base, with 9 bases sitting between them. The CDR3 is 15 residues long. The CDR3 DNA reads TGTGCCAGCAGCTTAGATGGGGCCCCGAACACTGAAGCTTTCTTT. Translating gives CASSLDGAPNTEAFF.

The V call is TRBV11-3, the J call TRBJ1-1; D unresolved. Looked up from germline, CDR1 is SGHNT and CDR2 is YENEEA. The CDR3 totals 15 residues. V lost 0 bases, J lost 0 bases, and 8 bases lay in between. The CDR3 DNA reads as TGTGCCAGCAGCTTAGAGGGCAGAATGAACACTGAAGCTTTCTTT. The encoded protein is CASSLEGRMNTEAFF. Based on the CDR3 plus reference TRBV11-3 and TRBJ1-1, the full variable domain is EAGVVQSPRYKIIEKKQPVAFWCNPISGHNTLYWYLQNLGQGPELLIRYENEEAVDDSQLPKDRFSAERLKGVDSTLKIQPAELGDSAVYLCASSLEGRMNTEAFFGQGTRLTVV.

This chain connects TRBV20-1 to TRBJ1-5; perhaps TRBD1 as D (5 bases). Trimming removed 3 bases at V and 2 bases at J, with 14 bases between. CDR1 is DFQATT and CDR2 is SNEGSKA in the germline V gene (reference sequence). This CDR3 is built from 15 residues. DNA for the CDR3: TGCAGTGCTAGTTCCCAGGGTGGTCGCAATCAGCCCCAGCATTTT. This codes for CSASSQGGRNQPQHF.

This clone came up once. CDR3 nucleotide sequence: TGTGCCAGCAGTGATGTCGGGACTAGCGGGTATGGGGAGCAGTTCTTC. Protein sequence: CASSDVGTSGYGEQFF. The J gene is TRBJ2-1, the V gene TRBV6-4; 12 bases map to TRBD2. Germline lookup yields CDR1 MRHNA and CDR2 SNTAGT. This CDR3 spans 16 amino acids. V shed 3 bases, J shed 10 bases, and the junction held 10 bases outside the gene matches.

The CDR3 is CASSLSMAGSSYNSPLHF. The CDR3 DNA sequence: TGTGCCAGCAGTTTATCCATGGCAGGCAGCTCCTATAATTCACCCCTCCACTTT. The chain is built from TRBV27 and TRBJ1-6; the D is unclear. This CDR3 has 18 amino acids. Germline CDR1 is MNHEY and CDR2 is SMNVEV (reference sequence). The V end lost 0 bases, the J end lost 0 bases, and 12 bases lay between the germline ends.

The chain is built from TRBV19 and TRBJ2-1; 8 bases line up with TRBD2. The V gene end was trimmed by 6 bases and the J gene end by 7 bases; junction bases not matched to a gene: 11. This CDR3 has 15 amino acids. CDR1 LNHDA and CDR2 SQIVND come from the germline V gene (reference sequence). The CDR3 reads CASRTRGGRRNEQFF. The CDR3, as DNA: TGTGCCAGTAGGACTCGGGGGGGCCGGCGGAATGAGCAGTTCTTC.

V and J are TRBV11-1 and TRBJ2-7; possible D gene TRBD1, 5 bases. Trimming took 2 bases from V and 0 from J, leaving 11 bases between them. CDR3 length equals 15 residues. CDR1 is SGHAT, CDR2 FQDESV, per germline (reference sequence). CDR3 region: CASSLYRRSSYEQYV. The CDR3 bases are TGTGCCAGCAGCTTATACAGGAGAAGCTCCTACGAGCAGTACGTC.

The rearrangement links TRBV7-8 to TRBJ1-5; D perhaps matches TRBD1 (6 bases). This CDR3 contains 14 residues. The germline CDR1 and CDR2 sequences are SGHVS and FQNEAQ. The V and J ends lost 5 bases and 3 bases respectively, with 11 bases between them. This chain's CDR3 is CASSPDRTNQPQHF. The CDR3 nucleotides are TGTGCCAGCAGCCCCGACAGGACCAATCAGCCCCAGCATTTT. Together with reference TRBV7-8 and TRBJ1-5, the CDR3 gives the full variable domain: GAGVSQSPRYKVAKRGQDVALRCDPISGHVSLFWYQQALGQGPEFLTYFQNEAQLDKSGLPSDRFFAERPEGSVSTLKIQRTQQEDSAVYLCASSPDRTNQPQHFGDGTRLSIL.

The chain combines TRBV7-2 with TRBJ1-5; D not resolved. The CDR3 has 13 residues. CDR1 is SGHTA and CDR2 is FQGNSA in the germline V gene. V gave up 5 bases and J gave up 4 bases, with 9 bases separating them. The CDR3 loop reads CASSVRENQPQHF. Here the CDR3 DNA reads TGTGCCAGCAGCGTCCGGGAAAATCAGCCCCAGCATTTT. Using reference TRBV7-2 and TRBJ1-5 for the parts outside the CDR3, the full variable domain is GAGVSQSPSNKVTEKGKDVELRCDPISGHTALYWYRQSLGQGLEFLIYFQGNSAPDKSGLPSDRFSAERTGGSVSTLTIQRTQQEDSAVYLCASSVRENQPQHFGDGTRLSIL.

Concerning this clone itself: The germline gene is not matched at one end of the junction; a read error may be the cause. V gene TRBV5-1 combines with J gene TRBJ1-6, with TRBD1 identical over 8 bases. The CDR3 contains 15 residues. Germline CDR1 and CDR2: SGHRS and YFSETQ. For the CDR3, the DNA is TGTGCCAGCAGCGACCAGACAGGGGTTCATTCACCCCTCCACTTT. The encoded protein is CASSDQTGVHSPLHF.

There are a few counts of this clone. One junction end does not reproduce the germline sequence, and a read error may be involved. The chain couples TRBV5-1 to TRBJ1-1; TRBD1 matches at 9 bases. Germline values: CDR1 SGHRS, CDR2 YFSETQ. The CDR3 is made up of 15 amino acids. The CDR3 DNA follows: TGTGCCAGCAGCTCCCAGACAGGGGGGAACACTGAAGCTTTCTTT. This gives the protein CASSSQTGGNTEAFF.

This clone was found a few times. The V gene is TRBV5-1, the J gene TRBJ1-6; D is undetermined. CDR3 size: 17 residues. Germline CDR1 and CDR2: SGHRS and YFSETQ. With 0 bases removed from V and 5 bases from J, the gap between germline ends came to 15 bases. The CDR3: CASSLEGGQRNNSPLHF. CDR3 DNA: TGCGCCAGCAGCTTGGAAGGCGGGCAGCGAAATAATTCACCCCTCCACTTT.

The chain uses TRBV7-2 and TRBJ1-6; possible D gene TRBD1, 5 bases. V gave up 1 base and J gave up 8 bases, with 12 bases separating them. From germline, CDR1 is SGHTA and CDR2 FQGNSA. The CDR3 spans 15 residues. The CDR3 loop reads CASSLGAGLDSPLHF. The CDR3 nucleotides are TGTGCCAGCAGCTTAGGCGCAGGGTTGGATTCACCCCTCCACTTT.